This T cell receptor beta chain was profiled in a study of sequential checkpoint blockade in melanoma. Study information: Randomization was 1:1 between first-line nivolumab→ipilimumab and ipilimumab→nivolumab. Both treatment sequences were followed by maintenance nivolumab.

As for treatment: randomized to nivolumab then ipilimumab (arm A) or the reverse (arm B). Patients had received no earlier DNA-damaging chemotherapy. This clone was seen a few times. Trimming took off 7 bases at V and 7 bases at J, with 8 bases between the two ends. This CDR3 has 12 residues. In germline, CDR1 is LNHDA, CDR2 SQIVND (reference sequence). Libraries were prepared by immunoSEQ multiplex PCR; TCRdb keeps only in-frame clonotypes and omits some of them. The table includes some 30,000 clones, roughly nine tenths detected once. The input for sequencing was CD8+ T cells sorted from blood (inferred from file names), taken from a patient given nivolumab and ipilimumab in sequence. This TCR came from a human donor with melanoma. The chain uses TRBV19 and TRBJ1-6, with D unclear. The CDR3 DNA reads as TGTGCCAGTAATGAGGGAAATTCACCCCTCCACTTT. It codes for CASNEGNSPLHF.